This T cell receptor beta chain was documented in a study of blood T cells in healthy people across ages (dated by TCRdb to 2015 to 2017). About the investigation overall: In model experiments, template switching captured about one uniquely barcoded TCR beta cDNA molecule for every two T cells. The study analyzed two additional independent replicas of 1 million unique cDNA reads from the same blood draw for two donors, one aged 18 to 29 and one aged 80 or older. To avoid experimental bias, donors of different ages were randomly spread across the sequencing lanes. Age-related changes in TCR beta repertoire diversity were measured in the study by deep sequencing normalized with unique cDNA molecular identifiers. Donors were grouped into four age groups: young (average 16 years), middle-aged (39), aged (around 66) and long-lived (about 90). General conclusions and limits of the study: Estimates of total diversity based on one million sequenced T cells were regarded as lower bounds and as underestimates. The long-lived group showed more naive CD4+ T cells, fewer expanded clones and increased TCR diversity than the aged group, suggesting age selection. There was a strong correlation between observed TCR beta diversity and the percentage of naive T cells measured by flow cytometry. Donor CMV infection status was unknown, potentially confounding age-related changes in expanded clonotypes. As age increased, observed TCR beta diversity per million T cells dropped in a roughly linear way, and a significant reduction was already evident by age about 40. Bulk unsorted PBMC profiling prevented conclusive comparison of naive and antigen-experienced compartments.

The donors were 40 or so Caucasian individuals from Russia, aged roughly 6 to 100 years, who were systemically healthy. Around 10 milliliters of peripheral blood were collected from each donor into EDTA-treated Vacutainer tubes. Ficoll-Paque density-gradient centrifugation was used to isolate PBMCs, with at least 6 million obtained per sample. Trizol reagent was used to extract total RNA from the PBMCs, yielding at least 6 micrograms per sample. Naive CD45RAhigh/CD27high T cell percentages were measured by flow cytometry on a PBMC aliquot from every donor. A note on this clonotype: Its target antigen remains unknown. No per-base quality is available; no much larger clone lies one base away.

Library creation used 5' RACE. Data came from an Illumina HiSeq 2500. A second 7 to 11 cycle PCR used a sample-barcoded 5' primer and a J-beta primer mix. A template-switch 5' adaptor carrying 12 random nucleotides introduced a unique molecular identifier onto each TCR beta cDNA molecule. Each sample yielded at least 3 million CDR3-containing paired-end reads. All of the RNA was converted into first-strand cDNA using the Mint cDNA synthesis kit, with a TRBC-specific oligonucleotide serving as the primer. Following uracil-DNA glycosylase treatment, all cDNA underwent a first 18-cycle PCR with the universal primers M1SS and BC2_uni_R. Processing in the source paper ran as follows. For normalization, 1 million high-quality reads, each with a distinct molecular identifier, were randomly selected from each sample. Instead of being binned into consensus sequences, reads that shared molecular identifiers were thrown out. CDR3 identification, clonotype clustering and error correction used MiTCR with a Q25 quality threshold and the strictest error-elimination algorithm. A nonparametric unseen species model using Euler transformation provided a lower-bound estimate of total TCR beta diversity. The public sequencing data were trimmed at Q25 with fastp and processed into clonotypes with MiXCR by TCRdb, which kept only in-frame beta chains. Rows matching on CDR3 protein sequence are summarized as one entry with the most common DNA and genes. TCRdb assigned the V and J calls; the authors' analysis was not used. Across this sample there are 650,000 to 700,000 distinct CDR3 sequences, with roughly half seen only once. Roughly 14% of the sample lies in the top ten.

From its cysteine to its phenylalanine, the CDR3 spans 14 amino acids. Only the CDR3 portion is preserved as DNA: 42 bases, with reading frame beginning at the first base. V is shortened by 6 bases, J by 8 bases, and the region joining them spans 16 bases. The clonotype was recovered from a woman at least 80 years old in good health. The chain is assembled from TRBV12-3 or TRBV12-4 and TRBJ1-4; the D gene is perhaps TRBD1, from 6 matching bases. Sequencing was carried out using blood. CDR3 region: CASRVQGLGEKLFF. The DNA reads as follows: TGTGCCAGCAGGGTACAGGGCCTCGGCGAAAAACTGTTTTTT.